Each of the 5 T cell receptor beta chains below was sequenced from the same sample in a study of T cells in Graves' hyperthyroidism and ophthalmopathy. Regions amplified from RNA transcripts were the TCR beta CDR3 regions. HTBI primers drove first-round RT-PCR of the TCR CDR3. TCRdb itself ran the multiplex PCR reads through MiXCR, one entry per CDR3 protein. The table records hundreds of thousands of distinct CDR3 sequences, less than 25% of them present only once. Sequences were obtained from blood. The receptors derive from a woman between 65 and 79 years old with Graves' ophthalmopathy.

The chain recombines TRBV18 with TRBJ1-1, with TRBD1 as a possible D gene (6 bases). The CDR3 has 13 residues. Trimming shortened V by 3 bases and J by 9 bases, and 14 bases separated the two germline ends. The germline CDR1 and CDR2 sequences are KGHSH and LQKENI. The CDR3 protein is CASSPGTDRQAFF. DNA for the CDR3: TGTGCCAGCTCACCGGGAACGGACAGACAAGCTTTCTTT.

Ten or more counts support this clonotype. The chain uses TRBV5-1 and TRBJ2-1, with 12 bases fitting TRBD1. Per the germline V gene, CDR1 is SGHRS and CDR2 is YFSETQ. The V segment lost 4 bases and the J segment 9 bases; nucleotides outside the gene matches: 11. CDR3 length: 16 amino acids. This CDR3 is CASSVNPGQGAIEQFF. CDR3 nucleotide sequence: TGCGCCAGCAGCGTCAACCCGGGACAGGGGGCGATTGAGCAGTTCTTC.

The gene calls are TRBV11-3 and TRBJ2-2; D remains ambiguous. The CDR3 extends over 14 amino acids. From germline, CDR1 is SGHNT and CDR2 YENEEA. V was trimmed by 2 bases and J by 4 bases, leaving 8 bases between them. The CDR3 here is CASSLTRSTGELFF. The CDR3 nucleotides are TGTGCCAGCAGCTTAACAAGGAGCACCGGGGAGCTGTTTTTT.

The chain couples TRBV7-9 to TRBJ2-3; 12 nucleotides agree with TRBD2. J lost 3 bases, V lost 1 base, and 5 bases had no gene match. Germline lookup yields CDR1 SEHNR and CDR2 FQNEAQ (reference sequence). The CDR3 has 17 residues. The CDR3 DNA reads TGTGCCAGCAGCTTAGGGACCGGGACTAGCGGGACAGATACGCAGTATTTT. Translation: CASSLGTGTSGTDTQYF.

The sample holds many counts of this clonotype. V usage is TRBV3-1 and J usage is TRBJ1-5, with D perhaps TRBD1 (5 bases). Germline-derived CDR1 and CDR2 are LGHDT and YNNKEL (reference sequence). The CDR3 totals 15 residues. Trimming removed 1 base at V and 2 bases at J, with 9 bases between. CDR3 sequence (DNA): TGTGCCAGCAGCCAAGCCCAGGGTGGCAATCAGCCCCAGCATTTT. It is translated as CASSQAQGGNQPQHF.